Shown below are 23 T cell receptor beta chains from a single sample sequenced in a study of OX40 agonist ivuxolimab in advanced cancers. Clones were read by immunoSEQ multiplex PCR, and TCRdb kept only the in-frame ones, dropping some. Of approximately 68,000 clones in the sample, 88% are singletons; the top ten hold under 1%. Sequences were derived from CD4+ or CD8+ T cells sorted from blood, sampled in a trial of the OX40 agonist ivuxolimab. The receptors here all came from an adult with an advanced solid tumor such as melanoma, head and neck, liver or kidney cancer.

The chain employs TRBV18 and TRBJ2-7, with 11 bases matching TRBD2. This CDR3 region has 15 residues. CDR1 is KGHSH and CDR2 is LQKENI in the germline V gene. Losses at the gene ends were 3 bases for V and 5 bases for J; bases not matched to a gene: 6. CDR3 sequence reads: CASSPSLAGVDEQYF. The CDR3, as DNA: TGTGCCAGCTCACCGTCACTAGCGGGAGTCGACGAGCAGTACTTC.

The J gene is TRBJ2-7, the V gene TRBV5-4; the match to TRBD2 covers 10 bases. CDR1 SGHNT and CDR2 YYREEE come from the germline V gene (reference sequence). CDR3 length: 15 residues. The V segment lost 0 bases and the J segment 5 bases; nucleotides outside the gene matches: 5. This chain's CDR3 is CASSLGSSGSNEQYF. DNA of the CDR3: TGTGCCAGCAGCTTGGGGTCTAGCGGGAGTAACGAGCAGTACTTC. Filled out from reference TRBV5-4 and TRBJ2-7, the complete variable domain reads ETGVTQSPTHLIKTRGQQVTLRCSSQSGHNTVSWYQQALGQGPQFIFQYYREEENGRGNFPPRFSGLQFPNYSSELNVNALELDDSALYLCASSLGSSGSNEQYFGPGTRLTVT.

V gene TRBV5-6 combines with J gene TRBJ2-7; D uncertain. CDR1 and CDR2 from the germline V gene are SGHDT and YYEEEE. The V and J ends lost 0 bases and 6 bases respectively, with 13 bases between them. The CDR3 loop spans 14 amino acids. The CDR3 nucleotides read TGTGCCAGCAGCTTGGGTGCAGGTCCAGGCGAGCAGTACTTC. It is translated as CASSLGAGPGEQYF.

CDR3 in amino acids: CASSFRLGASETGELFF. The CDR3 DNA sequence: TGTGCCAGCTCATTTCGTTTGGGGGCCTCGGAGACCGGGGAGCTGTTTTTT. The chain recombines TRBV18 with TRBJ2-2; D is possibly TRBD1 (6 bases). Trimming stripped 5 bases from V and 5 bases from J, with 21 bases between. Germline CDR1 and CDR2: KGHSH and LQKENI. CDR3 length equals 17 residues.

This sequence joins TRBV11-1 and TRBJ1-5; no reliable D call. Germline CDR1 reads SGHAT; CDR2 reads FQDESV (reference sequence). Trimming removed 2 bases from V and 4 bases from J, with 6 bases in between. The CDR3 totals 13 residues. The CDR3 here is CASSLTGNQPQHF. As DNA, the CDR3 is TGTGCCAGCAGCTTAACCGGTAATCAGCCCCAGCATTTT.

This clone was counted once. The chain links TRBV5-1 to TRBJ1-2; TRBD1 matches 7 bases. V lost 2 bases, J lost 4 bases, and 11 bases stayed unmatched. This CDR3 spans 16 amino acids. Germline CDR1 SGHRS, CDR2 YFSETQ. CDR3 DNA: TGCGCCAGCAGCTTTCGTACAGGGGATTACGTCTATGGCTACACCTTC. This gives the protein CASSFRTGDYVYGYTF.

This chain links TRBV1 with TRBJ2-3; TRBD2 reflects the table's D call only, with no check against the DNA. TRBV1 is designated a pseudogene. This CDR3 is built from 17 residues. The chain's CDR3 is CTSSRLAGALSGDTQYF. CDR3 sequence (DNA): TGCACCAGCAGCCGGCTAGCGGGGGCCCTATCGGGAGATACGCAGTATTTT.

This clone has just a few counts. This chain uses TRBV7-2 with TRBJ1-2; D possibly corresponds to TRBD1 (5 bases). Looked up from germline, CDR1 is SGHTA and CDR2 is FQGNSA. The CDR3 length is 17 residues. The V end was cut by 4 bases, the J end by 6 bases, with 24 bases between. Here the CDR3 reads CASSSLMVGRVNHGYTF. The DNA for the CDR3 is TGTGCCAGCAGCTCTCTCATGGTGGGCAGGGTCAATCATGGCTACACCTTC.

This clone appeared once. The CDR3 is CASTRDATGVRDSPLHF. CDR3 coding DNA: TGTGCCAGCACCAGGGACGCTACAGGGGTACGTGATTCACCCCTCCACTTT. The V gene is TRBV2, the J gene TRBJ1-6; 7 nucleotides agree with TRBD1. This CDR3 comprises 17 residues. J lost 8 bases, V lost 7 bases, and 17 bases had no gene match. Germline V gene sequence: CDR1 SNHLY, CDR2 FYNNEI.

The chain employs TRBV7-6 and TRBJ2-3; D might be TRBD2 (5 bases). Trimming shortened V by 4 bases and J by 9 bases, and 11 bases separated the two germline ends. CDR1 and CDR2 (germline): SGHVS, FNYEAQ. CDR3 length equals 12 residues. In DNA form, the CDR3 reads TGTGCCAGCAGCTCCCCCGGGAACACGCAGTATTTT. This sequence encodes CASSSPGNTQYF.

The chain links TRBV6-5 to TRBJ1-6; D unresolved. The CDR3 runs to 11 residues. The V and J ends lost 4 bases and 14 bases respectively, with 9 bases between them. CDR1 is MNHEY, CDR2 SVGAGI, per germline. The CDR3 reads CASSLPGTLHF. CDR3 sequence (DNA): TGTGCCAGCAGTTTACCGGGCACCCTCCACTTT.

The chain's CDR3 is CASSPTGTGNTIYF. As DNA, the CDR3 is TGTGCCAGCTCACCGACAGGGACTGGAAACACCATATATTTT. The rearrangement links TRBV18 to TRBJ1-3; 7 bases are a match to TRBD1. V lost 3 bases, J lost 2 bases, and 1 base stayed unmatched. The germline gives CDR1 KGHSH, CDR2 LQKENI. The CDR3 runs 14 residues.

The rearrangement uses TRBV7-2 and TRBJ2-3; 7 bases match TRBD2. From germline, CDR1 is SGHTA and CDR2 FQGNSA. The CDR3 length is 15 residues. V shed 4 bases and J 3 bases; nucleotides not matched to a gene: 7. The CDR3 sequence: CASSYQQGGTDTQYF. In DNA, the CDR3 is TGTGCCAGCAGCTACCAGCAGGGAGGGACAGATACGCAGTATTTT.

The rearrangement links TRBV11-2 to TRBJ2-2; D is undetermined. This CDR3 comprises 13 residues. Per germline, CDR1 SGHAT and CDR2 FQNNGV. The V and J ends lost 3 bases and 0 bases respectively, with 2 bases between them. CDR3 in DNA: TGTGCCAGCAGCTTTACGAACACCGGGGAGCTGTTTTTT. Its translation is CASSFTNTGELFF.

This chain connects TRBV7-2 to TRBJ2-6; D is uncertain. Trimming removed 1 base at V and 0 bases at J, with 4 bases between. Germline V gene sequence: CDR1 SGHTA, CDR2 FQGNSA. The CDR3 loop spans 15 amino acids. The CDR3 spells CASSLEYSGANVLTF. The CDR3 coding sequence is TGTGCCAGCAGCTTAGAGTACTCTGGGGCCAACGTCCTGACTTTC.

The chain combines TRBV5-4 with TRBJ2-5; D unclear. Germline CDR1 SGHNT, CDR2 YYREEE (reference sequence). The CDR3 covers 13 residues. V was pared by 4 bases and J by 0 bases, with 7 bases between. This CDR3 is CASSKADQETQYF. The CDR3, as DNA: TGTGCCAGCAGCAAGGCCGACCAAGAGACCCAGTACTTC. The entire variable domain, with the rest obtained from reference TRBV5-4 and TRBJ2-5, is as follows: ETGVTQSPTHLIKTRGQQVTLRCSSQSGHNTVSWYQQALGQGPQFIFQYYREEENGRGNFPPRFSGLQFPNYSSELNVNALELDDSALYLCASSKADQETQYFGPGTRLLVL.

The V call is TRBV28, the J call TRBJ1-5, with D possibly being TRBD1 (6 bases). V was shortened by 2 bases and J by 9 bases, with 8 bases between the two germline ends. The CDR3 runs 12 residues. The germline gives CDR1 MDHEN, CDR2 SYDVKM. CDR3 region: CASSLGGRPQHF. CDR3 DNA: TGTGCCAGCAGTTTAGGGGGGCGGCCCCAGCATTTT.

V is TRBV4-3 and J is TRBJ2-1; 11 positions agree with TRBD2. V shed 5 bases and J 7 bases; nucleotides not matched to a gene: 10. Germline V gene sequence: CDR1 LGHNA, CDR2 YSLEER. This CDR3 comprises 16 residues. The CDR3 loop is CASSGGGLAAWNEQFF. The CDR3 DNA is TGCGCCAGCAGCGGGGGGGGACTAGCGGCCTGGAATGAGCAGTTCTTC.

The rearrangement links TRBV2 to TRBJ2-3; 7 bases align to TRBD1. This CDR3 comprises 15 residues. V lost 0 bases and J lost 6; bases outside the gene matches: 6. CDR1 SNHLY and CDR2 FYNNEI come from the germline V gene. DNA of the CDR3: TGTGCCAGCAGTGAAGCGATGGGACAGAGGGATACGCAGTATTTT. This gives the protein CASSEAMGQRDTQYF.

This sequence joins TRBV29-1 and TRBJ1-1; 7 nucleotides agree with TRBD1. The CDR3 is 12 residues long. V dropped 6 bases and J dropped 6; count of bases not matched to a gene: 7. CDR1 and CDR2 from the germline V gene are SQVTM and ANQGSEA. CDR3 sequence: CSVGTVRAEAFF. The DNA for the CDR3 is TGCAGCGTCGGGACAGTAAGGGCTGAAGCTTTCTTT.

This clone showed up just once. V usage is TRBV30 and J usage is TRBJ1-3, with D unresolved. CDR3 length: 14 amino acids. Germline V gene sequence: CDR1 GTSNPN, CDR2 SVGIG (reference sequence). Deletions cut 0 bases from V and 7 bases from J, with 13 bases between. CDR3 region: CAWSVRRPNNTIYF. The CDR3 coding sequence is TGTGCCTGGAGTGTACGACGGCCTAATAACACCATATATTTT.

The CDR3 loop is CASSNPLQDGKDNEQFF. CDR3 nucleotide sequence: TGCGCCAGCAGCAACCCCCTCCAGGACGGGAAAGACAATGAGCAGTTCTTC. This chain uses TRBV5-1 with TRBJ2-1; tentatively, D is TRBD2 (5 bases). The germline CDR1 and CDR2 sequences are SGHRS and YFSETQ. V dropped 4 bases and J dropped 5 bases, with 22 bases sitting between them. CDR3 length: 17 amino acids.

The V call is TRBV7-9, the J call TRBJ2-2, with 9 bases identical to TRBD1. From germline, CDR1 is SEHNR and CDR2 FQNEAQ (reference sequence). The CDR3 has 16 amino acids. The V segment lost 3 bases and the J segment 6 bases; nucleotides outside the gene matches: 8. CDR3 sequence: CASSFARDRVPGELFF. CDR3 DNA sequence: TGTGCCAGCAGCTTTGCTCGGGACAGGGTCCCCGGGGAGCTGTTTTTT.